This TCR beta chain was obtained from a study of CD8 T cells in Susac syndrome. Overall study findings and caveats: The total CD8+ repertoires contained roughly 17 Susac-specific public clones, and the CD8+ TEMRA repertoires contained roughly 5.

This CDR3 has 16 residues. V shed 5 bases and J shed 1 base, with 17 bases lying between them. Per germline, CDR1 PRHDT and CDR2 FYEKMQ (reference sequence). A word on this clonotype: The antigen is unknown.

About 0.5 to 1 ug RNA was reverse transcribed with random hexamers. The authors amplified TCR beta CDR3 across 54 Vbeta and 13 Jbeta using immunoSEQ multiplex PCR. TCRdb itself ran the immunoSEQ multiplex PCR reads through MiXCR, one entry per CDR3 protein. The table includes 80,000 to 95,000 distinct CDR3 sequences, approximately 93% detected once. The rearrangement uses TRBV13 and TRBJ1-1; D is undetermined. This receptor was obtained from a human donor with Susac syndrome. Material for sequencing was CD8+ T cells from PBMCs. The CDR3 region has the DNA TGTGCCAGCAGCCCCTCCGCTCCAAGCCCGAACACTGAAGCTTTCTTT. Protein sequence: CASSPSAPSPNTEAFF.